This T cell receptor beta chain was sequenced in a study of blood T cells in healthy people across ages. Study-level findings and limits: A greater number of naive CD4+ cells and higher diversity distinguished long-lived donors from aged donors.

Together with a sample-barcoded 5' primer, a J-beta primer mix was included in a second PCR lasting about 7 to 11 cycles. TCRdb re-derived calls from the 5' RACE reads in MiXCR, one entry per CDR3 protein. The table shows 850,000 to 1,000,000 distinct CDR3 sequences, with just over 50% occurring only once. Only a few counts were recorded for this clonotype. What it binds is not known. Donor samples were obtained from healthy Caucasian individuals from Russia, aged about 6 to 100. Peripheral blood from each donor was collected in a volume of 8 to 10 milliliters. This CDR3 comprises 14 residues. The germline V gene encodes CDR1 SGHTA and CDR2 FQGNSA.

The specimen sequenced was blood. This receptor was identified in a woman aged 55 to 70 in good health. This rearrangement joins TRBV7-2 to TRBJ2-5; D uncertain. The J call could be wrong; TRBJ2-7 is a better fit for the DNA end. CDR3 region: CASSRGSVPYEQYF. The CDR3 DNA reads TGTGCCAGCAGCCGCGGATCAGTACCCTACGAGCAGTACTTC.